This T cell receptor (beta chain) was documented in a study of OX40 agonist ivuxolimab in advanced cancers. At the level of the study: Dose-escalation patients had hepatocellular carcinoma, melanoma, renal cell or head and neck cancer. Treatment received earlier with anti-PD-1, anti-PD-L1 or anti-CTLA-4 agents was allowed, and 40% had some. Findings and limits, study-wide: CD8+ T cells (on average) carried more expanded clones than CD4+ T cells. By week 6 at 0.1 to 3.0 mg/kg, blood CD4+ and CD8+ T cells had expanded clonally.

V was clipped by 3 bases and J by 11 bases; unmatched bases: 3. CDR3 length: 12 residues. Germline values: CDR1 LNHDA, CDR2 SQIVND (reference sequence). This table comes from immunoSEQ multiplex PCR, and its TCRdb copy is limited to in-frame clones, with some not included. Found here are around 38,000 clones, about 92% of them singletons; the top ten hold nearly 9.5%. To note about this clone: Antigen specificity is unknown.

The source material was CD4+ or CD8+ T cells sorted from blood, sampled in a trial of the OX40 agonist ivuxolimab. The clonotype comes from an adult with an advanced solid tumor such as melanoma, head and neck, liver or kidney cancer. The gene calls are TRBV19 and TRBJ1-1, with 10 bases identical to TRBD1. CDR3 coding DNA: TGTGCCAGTAGTATCGGGACAGGGGCGGCTTTCTTT. Its translation: CASSIGTGAAFF. The whole variable domain, remainder taken from reference TRBV19 and TRBJ1-1, is DGGITQSPKYLFRKEGQNVTLSCEQNLNHDAMYWYRQDPGQGLRLIYYSQIVNDFQKGDIAEGYSVSREKKESFPLTVTSAQKNPTAFYLCASSIGTGAAFFGQGTRLTVV.